This T cell receptor beta chain was captured by sequencing in a study of neurological immune-mediated disorders. With 10-nucleotide random UMIs, 5'RACE was used to make the cDNA. One entry per CDR3 protein, called by TCRdb with MiXCR from the 5' RACE reads. The sample has 65,000 to 85,000 distinct CDR3 sequences, more than 3% seen once. Study-level points and caveats: Multiple sclerosis, the disease with the least TCR clonal expansion, fell below healthy controls, whereas HTLV-1-associated myelopathy showed the most.

Germline CDR1 and CDR2: ENHRY and SYGVKD. This CDR3 has 14 amino acids. V lost 3 bases and J lost 8, with 16 bases in between. In its sample, this clonotype was seen many times. Antigen: not known. The rearrangement uses TRBV10-3 and TRBJ1-2, with D unclear. The sequencing sample was made of PBMCs. The sequence came from a woman between 45 and 65 years old with multiple sclerosis. CDR3 nucleotides: TGTGCCATCAGTGATTCCACGGACGCCCCAGGCTACACCTTC. This gives the protein CAISDSTDAPGYTF.